The clone carrying this T cell receptor beta chain was seen many times. Amplified TCR beta CDR3 regions derived from RNA transcripts. In the first-round RT-PCR of the TCR CDR3, the HTBI primer set was used. TCRdb itself ran the multiplex PCR reads through MiXCR, one entry per CDR3 protein. The sample has approximately 400,000 distinct CDR3 sequences, 15% to 19% seen once. V was pared by 5 bases and J by 5 bases, with 23 bases between. The CDR3 is 17 amino acids. CDR1 and CDR2 (germline): MNHNS, SASEGT. The authors deemed Graves' hyperthyroidism stable absent ophthalmopathy progression within 18 months. Diagnosis of hyperthyroidism was new in patients aged 18 to 65, and its duration was under 2 months. The authors obtained PBMCs from over 8 ml of fresh peripheral blood. The entry originates in a study of T cells in Graves' hyperthyroidism and ophthalmopathy.

The chain employs TRBV6-1 and TRBJ2-3; TRBD1 might be the D (5 bases). Sequencing was carried out using blood. The sequence was collected from a woman younger than 30 with Graves' hyperthyroidism. The CDR3 spells CASSYPGFGRVGDTQYF. In DNA, the CDR3 is TGTGCCAGCAGTTACCCAGGGTTTGGAAGGGTCGGAGATACGCAGTATTTT.